This TCR beta chain was sequenced in a study of cytomegalovirus exposure and HLA in healthy donors. This CDR3 contains 12 residues. Trimming cost V 6 bases and J 7 bases, with 11 bases left between them. Germline V CDR1 and CDR2: MNHEY, SVGAGI. PCR employed 60 Vbeta and 13 Jbeta primers. Sequenced by immunoSEQ multiplex PCR; TCRdb stores in-frame clones only, minus some. The sample has about 210,000 clones, about 80% seen once. The study, taken as a whole, reports: A later analysis linked a missense DCLRE1C variant to TCR beta V- and J-gene trimming. Accurate prediction of most subjects' HLA-A and HLA-B alleles from TCR beta sequences was reported. An apparent linkage of common viral pathogens to several of the most significant clusters emerged in a later analysis.

Comment on this clone: Its antigen is unknown.

Sequences were obtained from PBMCs. The clonotype originates from a man in his forties in good health and CMV-seropositive. The rearrangement joins TRBV6-5 to TRBJ2-3, with a weak D call TRBD2 (5 bases). CDR3 nucleotide sequence: TGTGCCAGCAGCAGGAGAGGGTATACGCAGTATTTT. Amino acids: CASSRRGYTQYF.